Listed here are 22 T cell receptor beta chains from one sample, sequenced in a study of radiotherapy plus CTLA-4 blockade in lung cancer. Assay: immunoSEQ multiplex PCR; the TCRdb copy retains only in-frame clones and omits some. The sample has more than 50,000 clones, less than 85% seen once. The material was peripheral blood, obtained from a patient treated with radiotherapy plus ipilimumab. The origin of the receptors is a human donor with non-small cell lung cancer who had a complete response to radiotherapy plus ipilimumab.

The V and J genes are TRBV21-1 and TRBJ2-7; TRBD2, the table's D call, lacks a check against the DNA. TRBV21-1 is noted as a pseudogene. CDR3 length: 15 residues. Here the CDR3 DNA reads TGTGCCAGCAGCAAAGAGGCGGGAGGTCCCTACGAGCAGTACTTC. This encodes CASSKEAGGPYEQYF.

The J gene is TRBJ2-6, the V gene TRBV19, with D possibly matching TRBD1 (5 bases). The V gene lost 6 bases and the J gene lost 3 bases, with 12 bases spanning the gap. From germline, CDR1 is LNHDA and CDR2 SQIVND (reference sequence). CDR3 length: 15 residues. CDR3: CASSGSGLGANVLTF. The CDR3 DNA is TGTGCCAGTAGCGGTTCAGGGCTTGGGGCCAACGTCCTGACTTTC.

The chain combines TRBV27 with TRBJ2-2, with D possibly TRBD2 on 6 matching bases. The CDR3 has 12 residues. The V and J ends lost 8 bases and 7 bases respectively, with 11 bases between them. From germline, CDR1 is MNHEY and CDR2 SMNVEV (reference sequence). This CDR3 is CASLDGGGELFF. CDR3 coding DNA: TGTGCCAGCCTAGACGGGGGCGGGGAGCTGTTTTTT.

The rearrangement uses TRBV5-1 and TRBJ1-1, with TRBD1 matching over 9 bases. V trimming: 0 bases; J trimming: 6 bases; junction bases outside the gene matches: 0. The CDR3 spans 13 residues. Germline V gives CDR1 SGHRS, CDR2 YFSETQ. The CDR3 protein is CASSLDRGPEAFF. In nucleotides, the CDR3 is TGCGCCAGCAGCTTGGACAGGGGGCCTGAAGCTTTCTTT.

This clone was counted a few times. The chain links TRBV19 to TRBJ1-2; 10 bases align to TRBD1. This CDR3 comprises 16 residues. J gave up 0 bases and V 3 bases, and 4 bases lay outside the gene matches. Germline lookup yields CDR1 LNHDA and CDR2 SQIVND (reference sequence). The CDR3 bases are TGTGCCAGTAGTATGGCCGGGACAGGGGCTAACTATGGCTACACCTTC. Translation: CASSMAGTGANYGYTF. Supplemented by reference TRBV19 and TRBJ1-2, the full variable domain reads DGGITQSPKYLFRKEGQNVTLSCEQNLNHDAMYWYRQDPGQGLRLIYYSQIVNDFQKGDIAEGYSVSREKKESFPLTVTSAQKNPTAFYLCASSMAGTGANYGYTFGSGTRLTVV.

The chain couples TRBV5-4 to TRBJ1-1; 10 bases fit TRBD1. V was clipped by 3 bases and J by 3 bases; unmatched bases: 5. The CDR3 has 15 residues. Germline V gives CDR1 SGHNT, CDR2 YYREEE (reference sequence). The CDR3 bases are TGTGCCAGCAGCTCCACCGGGACAGGGGACACTGAAGCTTTCTTT. Residues: CASSSTGTGDTEAFF.

This clone was seen a single time. The J gene is TRBJ2-1, the V gene TRBV7-9, with TRBD1 as a possible D gene (6 bases). V was clipped by 3 bases and J by 5 bases, with 11 bases between them. Germline-derived CDR1 and CDR2 are SEHNR and FQNEAQ (reference sequence). This CDR3 is 14 amino acids long. The CDR3 bases are TGTGCCAGCAGCTTGCAGGGGCGGGACAATGAGCAGTTCTTC. Residues: CASSLQGRDNEQFF.

The chain joins TRBV6-1 to TRBJ2-5, with 8 bases lining up with TRBD1. V trimming: 2 bases; J trimming: 4 bases; junction bases outside the gene matches: 3. Germline assignment: CDR1 MNHNS and CDR2 SASEGT. The CDR3 sequence is 14 residues long. CDR3 region: CASSEPGGGETQYF. The DNA for the CDR3 is TGTGCCAGCAGTGAACCAGGGGGCGGAGAGACCCAGTACTTC.

The chain is built from TRBV28 and TRBJ2-1; TRBD2 aligns across 8 bases. The V gene's germline CDR1 is MDHEN and CDR2 SYDVKM. V lost 4 bases to trimming and J lost 5 bases; unmatched junction nucleotides: 7. This CDR3 comprises 15 residues. The CDR3 sequence: CASSSEGLGHNEQFF. The CDR3, as DNA: TGTGCCAGCAGTTCAGAGGGACTAGGCCACAATGAGCAGTTCTTC.

The V and J genes are TRBV7-7 and TRBJ1-6; unclear D gene. The CDR3 extends over 13 amino acids. The germline V and J ends were trimmed by 8 bases and 9 bases, with 14 bases remaining between them. The germline V gene has CDR1 SSHAT and CDR2 FNYEAQ (reference sequence). In DNA, the CDR3 is TGTGCCAGCCCTCCTGGCCGGGTTTCACCCCTCCACTTT. It encodes CASPPGRVSPLHF. The entire variable domain, with the rest obtained from reference TRBV7-7 and TRBJ1-6, is as follows: GAGVSQSPRYKVTKRGQDVTLRCDPISSHATLYWYQQALGQGPEFLTYFNYEAQPDKSGLPSDRFSAERPEGSISTLTIQRTEQRDSAMYRCASPPGRVSPLHFGNGTRLTVT.

This clone was recorded many times. The chain joins TRBV19 to TRBJ2-7; the D gene is possibly TRBD1 (6 bases). The CDR3 is 15 residues long. The germline gives CDR1 LNHDA, CDR2 SQIVND (reference sequence). V was shortened by 8 bases and J by 2 bases, with 19 bases between the two germline ends. CDR3 nucleotides: TGTGCCAGTGCCTCTTTTTCAGGGGTCCCCTACGAGCAGTACTTC. Translation: CASASFSGVPYEQYF.

The chain employs TRBV5-4 and TRBJ1-1; unclear D gene. The CDR3 contains 14 residues. V was pared by 4 bases and J by 3 bases, with 13 bases between. Germline loops: CDR1 SGHNT, CDR2 YYREEE (reference sequence). Here the CDR3 DNA reads TGTGCCAGCAGCGCGGCCGGGCGGGACACTGAAGCTTTCTTT. This gives the protein CASSAAGRDTEAFF.

The chain carries TRBV2 and TRBJ2-1; TRBD2 aligns across 10 bases. The CDR3 length is 18 residues. V dropped 4 bases and J dropped 4; count of bases not matched to a gene: 13. Per the germline V gene, CDR1 is SNHLY and CDR2 is FYNNEI. The CDR3 sequence is CASSGPRASGGSYNEQFF. The CDR3 DNA is TGTGCCAGCAGTGGCCCTCGGGCTAGCGGGGGTTCGTACAATGAGCAGTTCTTC.

The V call is TRBV18, the J call TRBJ2-7; TRBD2 matches at 7 bases. The germline V gene encodes CDR1 KGHSH and CDR2 LQKENI. This CDR3 region has 13 residues. With 0 bases clipped from V and 9 bases from J, the junction kept 5 bases outside the gene matches. The CDR3 protein is CASSPPGRVGQYF. DNA for the CDR3: TGTGCCAGCTCACCACCGGGGAGGGTTGGGCAGTACTTC.

This clone was observed a few times. V and J are TRBV7-2 and TRBJ1-1; maybe TRBD1 (6 bases). CDR1 is SGHTA and CDR2 is FQGNSA in the germline V gene. The CDR3 totals 11 residues. Trimming cost V 2 bases and J 10 bases, with 8 bases left between them. The CDR3: CASSLTGRAFF. In DNA, the CDR3 is TGTGCCAGCAGCTTAACAGGGAGAGCTTTCTTT.

The chain is built from TRBV18 and TRBJ1-2; possibly TRBD1 for D (5 bases). This CDR3 comprises 15 residues. Trimming took off 3 bases at V and 4 bases at J, with 15 bases between the two ends. Germline CDR1 is KGHSH and CDR2 is LQKENI. This CDR3 is CASSPMEGVAYGYTF. CDR3 DNA: TGTGCCAGCTCACCTATGGAAGGGGTTGCCTATGGCTACACCTTC.

As for this clone: A read error may account for a junction end that differs from germline. This chain links TRBV20-1 with TRBJ2-2, with unresolved D. The CDR3 is 10 residues long. Germline CDR1 DFQATT, CDR2 SNEGSKA (reference sequence). The CDR3 DNA follows: TGCAGTAGCCCCACCCGGGAGCTGTTTTTT. Its protein product is CSSPTRELFF.

The gene calls are TRBV15 and TRBJ2-7; maybe TRBD2 (6 bases). V lost 1 base and J 4 bases, leaving 11 bases between the germline ends. This CDR3 has 14 residues. Germline values: CDR1 LNHNV, CDR2 YYDKDF (reference sequence). This chain's CDR3 is CATSRVAGTYEQYF. The CDR3 region has the DNA TGTGCCACCAGCAGAGTGGCGGGAACTTACGAGCAGTACTTC. Complete variable domain (other parts from reference TRBV15 and TRBJ2-7): DAMVIQNPRYQVTQFGKPVTLSCSQTLNHNVMYWYQQKSSQAPKLLFHYYDKDFNNEADTPDNFQSRRPNTSFCFLDIRSPGLGDTAMYLCATSRVAGTYEQYFGPGTRLTVT.

The chain links TRBV5-1 to TRBJ2-5; 9 bases line up with TRBD2. CDR1 and CDR2 from the germline V gene are SGHRS and YFSETQ. The CDR3 is 16 residues long. With 4 bases clipped from V and 4 bases from J, the junction kept 11 bases outside the gene matches. The CDR3 nucleotides read TGCGCCAGCAGCACCTCAGCGGGGGGACCGGTAGAGACCCAGTACTTC. Translated: CASSTSAGGPVETQYF.

The V and J genes are TRBV6-7 and TRBJ2-7; 7 positions agree with TRBD1. TRBV6-7 is filed as an ORF, its function uncertain. This CDR3 contains 14 residues. V lost 8 bases, J lost 3 bases, and 10 bases stayed unmatched. The CDR3 coding sequence is TGTGCCAGCTCTCCCGGGAACAGGGGCTACGAGCAGTACTTC. It translates to CASSPGNRGYEQYF.

The table lists this clone with a few counts. For the CDR3, the DNA is TGTGCCAGCAGCGGACGGGACAGGGTGGGTTTCTTT. It yields the protein CASSGRDRVGFF. J is TRBJ1-1 and V is TRBV5-5; 9 positions agree with TRBD1. Germline assignment: CDR1 SGHKS and CDR2 YYEKEE (reference sequence). The CDR3 has 12 residues. J gave up 13 bases and V 4 bases, and 8 bases lay outside the gene matches.

The chain couples TRBV28 to TRBJ2-5; 11 bases line up with TRBD2. The CDR3 is 16 amino acids. CDR1 and CDR2 (germline): MDHEN, SYDVKM. Trimming removed 5 bases from V and 4 bases from J; junction bases left unmatched: 9. CDR3: CASSQASGRMAETQYF. The CDR3 nucleotides are TGTGCCAGCAGTCAGGCTAGCGGGAGGATGGCAGAGACCCAGTACTTC.